A selection of T cell receptor beta chains follows, all from one sample in a study of shared clonotypes between healthy human individuals. Profiled with immunoSEQ multiplex PCR; TCRdb holds only in-frame clones, not every one. The sample has approximately 1.9 million clones, around 93% seen once. The sample was naive CD8+ T cells from PBMCs. The receptor source for this set is a man younger than 30 in good health. Some clones in this sample may be carry-over from other donors' samples. Both conserved end residues are part of each CDR3. The D gene is left open where the match is weak. Part of the rows lack a size; the others show once, few, many or a class for expanded clones.

v_call	clone_size	d_call	j_call	cdr3_nt	cdr3_aa
TRBV27	-	TRBD2	TRBJ2-1	TGTGCCAGCAATGTAGCGGGAGGCAATGAGCAGTTCTTC	CASNVAGGNEQFF
TRBV18	-	-	TRBJ2-5	TGTGCCAGCTCACCACGTCCGAGCGGCCCCCGAATAGAGACCCAGTACTTC	CASSPRPSGPRIETQYF
TRBV7-2	-	-	TRBJ2-7	TGTGCCAGCAGCTTAAGTTGGGACCCCTACGAGCAGTACTTC	CASSLSWDPYEQYF
TRBV4-3	-	-	TRBJ1-1	TGCGCCAGCAGCCCCGGACTGAACACTGAAGCTTTCTTT	CASSPGLNTEAFF
TRBV30	-	-	TRBJ2-7	TGTGCCTGGAGTGTTTCTGCCGACTCCTACGAGCAGTACTTC	CAWSVSADSYEQYF
TRBV19	-	TRBD2	TRBJ2-3	TGTGCCAGTAGTACGAGACTAGCGGCAAGAAGCACAGATACGCAGTATTTT	CASSTRLAARSTDTQYF
TRBV7-3	-	-	TRBJ2-7	TGTGCCAGCAGCCCCGACAGGTCGAGCTCCTACGAGCAGTACTTC	CASSPDRSSSYEQYF
TRBV4-2	-	-	TRBJ1-4	TGTGCCAGCAGCCAGGAACAGGGAGATGAAGGGGGAAAACTGTTTTTT	CASSQEQGDEGGKLFF
TRBV9	-	TRBD2	TRBJ2-3	TGTGCCAGCAGCCTAAGCGGGGGAATCACAGATACGCAGTATTTT	CASSLSGGITDTQYF
TRBV9	-	-	TRBJ1-1	TGTGCCAGCAGCGCTCAGGGCGCTCCGGGGACTGAAGCTTTCTTT	CASSAQGAPGTEAFF
TRBV27	once	-	TRBJ1-4	TGTGCCAGCAGTTTATCGGGCAGTGCAACTAATGAAAAACTGTTTTTT	CASSLSGSATNEKLFF
TRBV5-1	-	TRBD2	TRBJ2-7	TGCGCCAGCAGCTTGTCTAGCGGAAACTACGAGCAGTACTTC	CASSLSSGNYEQYF
TRBV5-1	-	-	TRBJ1-2	TGCGCCAGCAGCTTGGATAGGGGACATAACTATGGCTACACCTTC	CASSLDRGHNYGYTF
TRBV29-1	-	TRBD1	TRBJ1-1	TGCAGCGGAGACTCTCTTATCGGGACAGGGGAAGAGGTGAACCGGGCTTTCTTT	CSGDSLIGTGEEVNRAFF
TRBV19	-	-	TRBJ2-7	TGTGCCAGTAGTGTCGAAGGGGGCTACGAGCAGTACTTC	CASSVEGGYEQYF
TRBV5-6	-	-	TRBJ2-1	TGTGCCAGCATCAGCGAGAACTCCTACAATGAGCAGTTCTTC	CASISENSYNEQFF
TRBV4-1	-	TRBD1	TRBJ2-3	TGCGCCAGCAGCCGGGAGACAGGGGATCCAGATACGCAGTATTTT	CASSRETGDPDTQYF
TRBV7-3	-	TRBD2	TRBJ2-3	TGTGCCAGCAGCTTAAGGGCTAGCGGGTTGGATACGCAGTATTTT	CASSLRASGLDTQYF
TRBV28	-	-	TRBJ2-7	TGTGCCAGCAGTTTGGCGGATGCCTCCTACGAGCAGTACTTC	CASSLADASYEQYF
TRBV27	-	-	TRBJ2-7	TGTGCCAGCAGTTTATTAACGGGAGCCACCTCCTACGAGCAGTACTTC	CASSLLTGATSYEQYF
TRBV5-6	-	-	TRBJ1-4	TGTGCCAGCGGTCAGGAGGAAAAACTGTTTTTT	CASGQEEKLFF
TRBV9	-	-	TRBJ2-2	TGTGCCAGCAGCGTAAGTAGGGCGAACACCGGGGAGCTGTTTTTT	CASSVSRANTGELFF
TRBV19	-	-	TRBJ1-5	TGTGCCACCTCTCCGCAGGGTAGACAACCCCAGCATTTT	CATSPQGRQPQHF
TRBV7-2	-	TRBD1	TRBJ2-5	TGTGCCAGCAGCTTAGCGTCAGGGGGCGCGGAGACCCAGTACTTC	CASSLASGGAETQYF
TRBV28	-	-	TRBJ1-3	TGTGCCAGCAGTTTATTACAGGGCCTCTCTGGAAACACCATATATTTT	CASSLLQGLSGNTIYF
TRBV7-9	-	-	TRBJ1-2	TGTGCCAGCAGTATCGAAGAAGGGCTGGACGGTGGCTACACCTTC	CASSIEEGLDGGYTF
TRBV5-1	-	TRBD1	TRBJ2-7	TGCGCCAGCAGCTTGGGAACAGGGGGCGCGTACGAGCAGTACTTC	CASSLGTGGAYEQYF
TRBV13	-	-	TRBJ1-1	TGTGCCAGCAGCTTGAGCGGCCACTTGAACACTGAAGCTTTCTTT	CASSLSGHLNTEAFF
TRBV6-5	once	TRBD2	TRBJ2-7	TGTGCCAGCAGTTACAACGCGGGAGGGCCCTACGAGCAGTACTTC	CASSYNAGGPYEQYF
TRBV4-1	-	TRBD2	TRBJ2-1	TGCGCCAGCAGCCAAGACGGGGGGAAACCAATGGTCGATGAGCAGTTCTTC	CASSQDGGKPMVDEQFF
TRBV9	-	-	TRBJ2-3	TGTGCCAGCAGCGTAGTAGGCTTGACAGATACGCAGTATTTT	CASSVVGLTDTQYF
TRBV7-6	-	-	TRBJ2-7	TGTGCCAGCAGCTTAGCCGAGAGCGAGCAGTACTTC	CASSLAESEQYF
TRBV27	-	-	TRBJ2-1	TGTGCCAGCAGTTCGCTCAATGAGCAGTTCTTC	CASSSLNEQFF
TRBV11-3	-	TRBD2	TRBJ2-7	TGTGCCACCCCTAGCGGTACCTACGAGCAGTACTTC	CATPSGTYEQYF
TRBV29-1	-	TRBD1	TRBJ1-4	TGCAGCGTTGGTGGGACAGGGACGGGAAGTGAAAAACTGTTTTTT	CSVGGTGTGSEKLFF